A selection of T cell receptor beta chains follows, all from one sample in a study of cytomegalovirus exposure and HLA in healthy donors. The assay was immunoSEQ multiplex PCR, and TCRdb's table has in-frame clones only and misses some. Counted here are about 170,000 clones, roughly 80% occurring once; the ten biggest clones make up approximately 0.8%. The sample taken for sequencing was PBMCs. These receptors were obtained from a woman between 18 and 29 years old in good health and CMV-seronegative. Both conserved end residues are part of each CDR3. A D gene is named only where the DNA matches it firmly.

J gene,V gene,D gene,CDR3 protein
TRBJ1-5,TRBV2,-,CASSPGRVGSQHF
TRBJ1-3,TRBV4-2,-,CASSLAGVGNTIYF
TRBJ2-7,TRBV23-1,TRBD1,CATRDSSYEQYF
TRBJ1-5,TRBV5-6,-,CASSFGGSDQPQHF
TRBJ2-1,TRBV25-1,TRBD2,CASSDWTSGSTFF
TRBJ2-3,TRBV5-6,TRBD2,CASSFLAADTQYF
TRBJ1-1,TRBV5-1,-,CASSILQGLNTEAFF
TRBJ2-1,TRBV7-2,-,CASSLGWRVEQFF
TRBJ1-1,TRBV21-1,-,CASSNTPRGTEAFF
TRBJ2-3,TRBV6-5,TRBD2,CASKGGRADTQYF
TRBJ2-4,TRBV5-6,-,CASSLVQLLAKNIQYF
TRBJ2-1,TRBV11-2,TRBD2,CASSPGLVHEQFF
TRBJ2-7,TRBV11-2,-,CASSLGQAPSYEQYF
TRBJ1-1,TRBV28,TRBD1,CASSLTGGAFTEAFF
TRBJ1-2,TRBV18,-,CASSPDLGQIYGYTF